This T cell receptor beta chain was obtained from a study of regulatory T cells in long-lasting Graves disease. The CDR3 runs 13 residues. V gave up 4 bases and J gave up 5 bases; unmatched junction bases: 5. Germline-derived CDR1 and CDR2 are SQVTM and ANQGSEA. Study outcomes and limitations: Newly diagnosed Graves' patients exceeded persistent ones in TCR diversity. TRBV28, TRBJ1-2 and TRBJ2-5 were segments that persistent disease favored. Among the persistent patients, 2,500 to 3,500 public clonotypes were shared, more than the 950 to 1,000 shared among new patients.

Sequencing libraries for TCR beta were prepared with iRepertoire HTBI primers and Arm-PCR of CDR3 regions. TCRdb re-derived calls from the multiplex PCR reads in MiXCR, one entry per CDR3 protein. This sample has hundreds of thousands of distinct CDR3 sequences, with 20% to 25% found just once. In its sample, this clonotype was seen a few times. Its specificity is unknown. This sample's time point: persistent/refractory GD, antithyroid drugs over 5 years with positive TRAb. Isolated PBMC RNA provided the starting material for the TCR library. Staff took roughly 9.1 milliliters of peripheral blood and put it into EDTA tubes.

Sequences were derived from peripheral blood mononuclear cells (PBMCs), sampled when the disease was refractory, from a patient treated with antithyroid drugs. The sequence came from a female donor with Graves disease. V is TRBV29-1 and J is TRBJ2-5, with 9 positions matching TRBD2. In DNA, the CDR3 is TGCAGCGTTGGCAGCGGGGGGTGGGAGACCCAGTACTTC. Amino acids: CSVGSGGWETQYF.